Included here is one T cell receptor beta chain sequence, with context. Antigen unknown. These data originate in a study of graft-versus-host responses after intestinal transplantation. Study background: Multivisceral, liver-intestinal, or isolated intestinal grafts were transplanted into recipients. Recipients across the board were started on anti-thymocyte globulin induction, then kept on tacrolimus and steroids for two to three years.

The V end lost 8 bases, the J end lost 3 bases, and 14 bases lay between the germline ends. Germline CDR1 is MNHEY and CDR2 is SVGAGI. CDR3 length: 13 residues. TCRdb's table, derived via immunoSEQ multiplex PCR, lists solely in-frame clones and lacks some. The sample yields around 20,000 clones, more than 65% seen once. Study findings and constraints: Present in recipient marrow, GvH clones included some that appeared first in ileum or blood. When patients had graft-donor T cell macrochimerism, their allografts held high graft-versus-host to host-versus-graft clonal ratios.

The chain employs TRBV6-5 and TRBJ2-7; D gene unclear. The sequences come from PBMCs, collected 14 days after transplant. The TCR originated in a human patient who received an intestinal transplant, so some T cells may come from the graft donor. The DNA of the CDR3 is TGTGCCAGCGGACCCCTTAGCCTCTACGAGCAGTACTTC. It yields the protein CASGPLSLYEQYF.